One sample yielded the 17 T cell receptor beta chains listed below, sequenced in a study of monozygotic twins with inflammatory bowel disease. Using the 5' RACE reads, TCRdb records one entry per CDR3 protein without DNA. The sample table sets out 350,000 to 400,000 distinct CDR3 sequences. The sample comprised blood. These receptors all stem from a human donor with ulcerative colitis or Crohn's disease, or a healthy co-twin of an affected twin (not recorded which).

This chain joins TRBV28 and TRBJ2-3; as DNA is missing, the TRBD1 call by TCRdb cannot be tested. Per germline, CDR1 MDHEN and CDR2 SYDVKM. This CDR3 is 14 amino acids long. The CDR3 reads CASTYRTGGDTQYF.

The chain links TRBV7-2 to TRBJ2-7; TCRdb selects TRBD1, and the lack of DNA leaves this call unchecked. Germline CDR1 and CDR2: SGHTA and FQGNSA. The length of the CDR3 is 15 residues. The CDR3 is CASSHGAGSAGEQYF.

The gene calls are TRBV7-3 and TRBJ2-7; the TCRdb D gene call, TRBD1, has no DNA to confirm it. Germline values: CDR1 SGHTA, CDR2 FQGTGA. CDR3 length: 19 residues. CDR3 in amino acids: CASSLRLPWTALRPYEQYF.

Here the CDR3 reads CASSLLGNNSPLHF. This chain connects TRBV7-3 to TRBJ1-6. The CDR3 has 14 amino acids. Per germline, CDR1 SGHTA and CDR2 FQGTGA.

The chain uses TRBV11-1 and TRBJ2-2; there is no DNA to check the TCRdb D call of TRBD1. Per germline, CDR1 SGHAT and CDR2 FQDESV (reference sequence). The CDR3 sequence is 19 residues long. CDR3 in amino acids: CASSLVWPGTGGITGELFF.

The chain is built from TRBV7-9 and TRBJ2-7; the D gene TCRdb calls, TRBD1, cannot be checked with no DNA. The CDR3 is made up of 16 amino acids. From germline, CDR1 is SEHNR and CDR2 FQNEAQ (reference sequence). The CDR3 loop is CASSPGGDSPSYEQYF.

The chain links TRBV7-9 to TRBJ1-1; the TCRdb D gene call, TRBD1, has no DNA to confirm it. From germline, CDR1 is SEHNR and CDR2 FQNEAQ (reference sequence). CDR3 length: 15 residues. CDR3 sequence reads: CASSAFDPGASEAFF.

V and J are TRBV28 and TRBJ2-3; TCRdb gives TRBD1 as the D gene, but with no DNA this cannot be confirmed. CDR3 length: 14 amino acids. Germline V gene data show CDR1 as MDHEN and CDR2 as SYDVKM. CDR3 protein: CASESGGHTDTQYF.

The chain carries TRBV10-3 and TRBJ2-3. This CDR3 is built from 13 residues. Germline V gene sequence: CDR1 ENHRY, CDR2 SYGVKD. CDR3 loop: CAISEIPLDTQYF.

The chain has TRBV30 and TRBJ1-2; TCRdb proposes TRBD1, but this gene call is untestable without DNA. Looked up from germline, CDR1 is GTSNPN and CDR2 is SVGIG (reference sequence). This CDR3 is 16 amino acids long. The CDR3 is CAWSPSGRPYMSGYTF.

The chain uses TRBV20-1 and TRBJ1-1. Per germline, CDR1 DFQATT and CDR2 SNEGSKA (reference sequence). The length of the CDR3 is 14 residues. The CDR3: CSARDPGLNTEAFF.

This sequence joins TRBV5-1 and TRBJ2-7. The CDR3 has 14 amino acids. Germline V gene sequence: CDR1 SGHRS, CDR2 YFSETQ. CDR3: CASSTVLRGYEQYF.

The chain recombines TRBV7-8 with TRBJ2-7; lacking DNA, the TRBD1 call made by TCRdb goes unchecked. The CDR3 loop spans 15 amino acids. CDR1 and CDR2 from the germline V gene are SGHVS and FQNEAQ. CDR3 loop: CASSLGVGTLDEQYF.

V and J are TRBV14 and TRBJ2-5; TCRdb's D gene call, TRBD2, goes unchecked for lack of DNA. CDR1 is SGHDN, CDR2 FVKESK, per germline. CDR3 length: 17 residues. CDR3 in amino acids: CASSQGLAGVLQETQYF.

J is TRBJ2-7 and V is TRBV27; TCRdb gives TRBD1 as the D gene, but with no DNA this cannot be confirmed. Looked up from germline, CDR1 is MNHEY and CDR2 is SMNVEV (reference sequence). The CDR3 extends over 14 amino acids. The CDR3 is CASGTGQGDYEQYF.

The chain carries TRBV19 and TRBJ2-7; absent DNA, TCRdb's TRBD2 call cannot be checked. This CDR3 region has 13 residues. The V gene's germline CDR1 is LNHDA and CDR2 SQIVND (reference sequence). The chain's CDR3 is CASSISGSYEQYF.

J is TRBJ1-2 and V is TRBV3-1; TCRdb calls TRBD1, which cannot be checked without DNA. The CDR3 sequence is 20 residues long. Germline V lookup: CDR1 LGHDT, CDR2 YNNKEL (reference sequence). This chain's CDR3 is CASSQIGLGRGTKGDYGYTF.